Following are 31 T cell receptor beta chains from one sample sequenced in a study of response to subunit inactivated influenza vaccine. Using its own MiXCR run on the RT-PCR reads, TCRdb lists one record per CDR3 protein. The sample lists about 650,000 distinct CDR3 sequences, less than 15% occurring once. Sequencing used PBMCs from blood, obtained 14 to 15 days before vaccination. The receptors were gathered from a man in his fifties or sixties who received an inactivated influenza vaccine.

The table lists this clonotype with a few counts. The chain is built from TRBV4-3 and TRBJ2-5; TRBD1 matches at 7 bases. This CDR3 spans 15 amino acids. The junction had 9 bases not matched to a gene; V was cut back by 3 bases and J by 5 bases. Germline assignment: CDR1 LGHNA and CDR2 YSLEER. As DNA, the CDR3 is TGCGCCAGCAGCCAGACGACAGGGCGTGGGGAGACCCAGTACTTC. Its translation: CASSQTTGRGETQYF.

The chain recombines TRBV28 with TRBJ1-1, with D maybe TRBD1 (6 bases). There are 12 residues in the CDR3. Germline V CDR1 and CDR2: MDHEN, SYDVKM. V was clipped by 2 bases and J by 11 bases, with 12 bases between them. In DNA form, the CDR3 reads TGTGCCAGCAGTTTAAGGGGGGGCAGGGCTTTCTTT. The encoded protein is CASSLRGGRAFF.

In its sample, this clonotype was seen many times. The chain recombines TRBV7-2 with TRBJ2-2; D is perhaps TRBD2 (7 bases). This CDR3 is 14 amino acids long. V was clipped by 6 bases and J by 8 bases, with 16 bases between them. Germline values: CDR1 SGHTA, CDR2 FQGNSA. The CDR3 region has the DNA TGTGCCAGCAGGGACAGCAGCGGGGCTGGGGAGCTGTTTTTT. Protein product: CASRDSSGAGELFF.

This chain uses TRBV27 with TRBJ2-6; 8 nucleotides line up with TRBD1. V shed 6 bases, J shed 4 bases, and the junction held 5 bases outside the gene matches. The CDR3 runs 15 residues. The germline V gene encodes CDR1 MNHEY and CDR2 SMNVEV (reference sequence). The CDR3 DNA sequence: TGTGCCAGCAGAGACAGGGGCCCCGGGGCCAACGTCCTGACTTTC. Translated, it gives CASRDRGPGANVLTF.

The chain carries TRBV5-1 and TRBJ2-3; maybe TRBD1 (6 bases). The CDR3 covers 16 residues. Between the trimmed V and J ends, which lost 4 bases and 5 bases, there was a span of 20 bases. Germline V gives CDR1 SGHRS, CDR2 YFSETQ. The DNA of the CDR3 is TGCGCCAGCAGCCTACTCGCCGGGACAAAGGGAGATACGCAGTATTTT. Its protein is CASSLLAGTKGDTQYF.

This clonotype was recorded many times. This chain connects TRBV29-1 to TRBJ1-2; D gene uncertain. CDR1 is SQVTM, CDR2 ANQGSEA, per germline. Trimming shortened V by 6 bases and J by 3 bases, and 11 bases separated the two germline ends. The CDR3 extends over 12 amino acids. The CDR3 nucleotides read TGCAGCGTCGCCGGGATCCACTATGGCTACACCTTC. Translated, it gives CSVAGIHYGYTF.

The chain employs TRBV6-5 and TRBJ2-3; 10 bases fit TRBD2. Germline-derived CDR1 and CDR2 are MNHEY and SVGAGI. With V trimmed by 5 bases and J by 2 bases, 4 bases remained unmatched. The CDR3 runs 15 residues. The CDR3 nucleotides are TGTGCCAGCAGTGTACTAGCGGGGAACACAGATACGCAGTATTTT. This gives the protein CASSVLAGNTDTQYF.

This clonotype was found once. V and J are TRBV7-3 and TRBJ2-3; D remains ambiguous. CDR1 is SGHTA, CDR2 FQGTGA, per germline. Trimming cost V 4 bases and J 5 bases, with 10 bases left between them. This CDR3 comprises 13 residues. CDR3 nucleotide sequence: TGTGCCAGCAGCTCGATACCTTTAGATACGCAGTATTTT. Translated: CASSSIPLDTQYF.

The CDR3 region has the DNA TGTGCCACCAGCAGAGGACTAGCGGGAACCTACGAGCAGTACTTC. This sequence encodes CATSRGLAGTYEQYF. The rearrangement joins TRBV15 to TRBJ2-7, with 11 bases identical to TRBD2. This CDR3 comprises 15 residues. CDR1 LNHNV and CDR2 YYDKDF come from the germline V gene (reference sequence). J lost 2 bases, V lost 1 base, and 1 base had no gene match. Together with reference TRBV15 and TRBJ2-7, the CDR3 gives the full variable domain: DAMVIQNPRYQVTQFGKPVTLSCSQTLNHNVMYWYQQKSSQAPKLLFHYYDKDFNNEADTPDNFQSRRPNTSFCFLDIRSPGLGDTAMYLCATSRGLAGTYEQYFGPGTRLTVT.

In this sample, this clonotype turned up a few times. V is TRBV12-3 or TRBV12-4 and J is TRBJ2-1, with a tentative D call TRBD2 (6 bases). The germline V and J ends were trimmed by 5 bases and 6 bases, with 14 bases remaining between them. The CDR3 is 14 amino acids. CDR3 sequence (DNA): TGTGCCAGCAGTCCCGGGACTGCCGCCAATGAGCAGTTCTTC. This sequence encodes CASSPGTAANEQFF.

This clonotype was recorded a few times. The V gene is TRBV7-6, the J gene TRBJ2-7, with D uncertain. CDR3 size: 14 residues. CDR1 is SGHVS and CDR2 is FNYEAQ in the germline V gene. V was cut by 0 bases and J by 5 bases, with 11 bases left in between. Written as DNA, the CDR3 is TGTGCCAGCAGCTTAGCGCAAGGTTTTGACGAGCAGTACTTC. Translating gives CASSLAQGFDEQYF.

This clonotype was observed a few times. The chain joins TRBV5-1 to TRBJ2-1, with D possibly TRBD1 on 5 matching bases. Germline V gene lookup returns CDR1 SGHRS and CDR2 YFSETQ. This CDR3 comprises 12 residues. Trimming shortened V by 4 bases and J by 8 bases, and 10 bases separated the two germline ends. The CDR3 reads CASSLGHYEQFF. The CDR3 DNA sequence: TGCGCCAGCAGCCTTGGACACTATGAGCAGTTCTTC. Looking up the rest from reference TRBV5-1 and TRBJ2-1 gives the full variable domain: KAGVTQTPRYLIKTRGQQVTLSCSPISGHRSVSWYQQTPGQGLQFLFEYFSETQRNKGNFPGRFSGRQFSNSRSEMNVSTLELGDSALYLCASSLGHYEQFFGPGTRLTVL.

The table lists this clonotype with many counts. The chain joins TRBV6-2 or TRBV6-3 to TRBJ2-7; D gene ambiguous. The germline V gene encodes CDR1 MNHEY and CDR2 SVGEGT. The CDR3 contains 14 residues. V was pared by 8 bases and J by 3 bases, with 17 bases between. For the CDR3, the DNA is TGTGCCAGCGGAGACGTCCGCCGAAACTACGAGCAGTACTTC. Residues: CASGDVRRNYEQYF.

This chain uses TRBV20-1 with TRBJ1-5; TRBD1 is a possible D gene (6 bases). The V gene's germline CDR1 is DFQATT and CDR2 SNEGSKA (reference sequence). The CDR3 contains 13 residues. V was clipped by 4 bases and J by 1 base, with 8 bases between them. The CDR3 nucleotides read TGCAGTGCTATAGGACAGAGCAATCAGCCCCAGCATTTT. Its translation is CSAIGQSNQPQHF.

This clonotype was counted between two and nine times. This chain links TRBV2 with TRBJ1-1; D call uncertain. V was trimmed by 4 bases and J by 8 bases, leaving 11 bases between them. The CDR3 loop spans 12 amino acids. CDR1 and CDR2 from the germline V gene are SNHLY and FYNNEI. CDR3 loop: CASSAAGFEAFF. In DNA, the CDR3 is TGTGCCAGCAGTGCTGCGGGTTTCGAAGCTTTCTTT.

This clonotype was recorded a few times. CDR3 bases: TGTGCCAGCAGCTTAGCTGAGTATGGCTACACCTTC. Its translation is CASSLAEYGYTF. This chain connects TRBV7-2 to TRBJ1-2, with D unclear. V was pared by 0 bases and J by 5 bases, with 4 bases between. Germline V gene lookup returns CDR1 SGHTA and CDR2 FQGNSA. The CDR3 is made up of 12 amino acids. Combining the CDR3 with reference TRBV7-2 and TRBJ1-2 gives the whole variable domain GAGVSQSPSNKVTEKGKDVELRCDPISGHTALYWYRQSLGQGLEFLIYFQGNSAPDKSGLPSDRFSAERTGGSVSTLTIQRTQQEDSAVYLCASSLAEYGYTFGSGTRLTVV.

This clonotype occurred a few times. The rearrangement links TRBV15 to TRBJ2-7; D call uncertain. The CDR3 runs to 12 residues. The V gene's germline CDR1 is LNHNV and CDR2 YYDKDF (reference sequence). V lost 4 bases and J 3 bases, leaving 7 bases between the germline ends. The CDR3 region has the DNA TGTGCCACCAGCAAAACCAACTACGAGCAGTACTTC. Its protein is CATSKTNYEQYF. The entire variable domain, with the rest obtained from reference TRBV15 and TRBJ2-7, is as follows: DAMVIQNPRYQVTQFGKPVTLSCSQTLNHNVMYWYQQKSSQAPKLLFHYYDKDFNNEADTPDNFQSRRPNTSFCFLDIRSPGLGDTAMYLCATSKTNYEQYFGPGTRLTVT.

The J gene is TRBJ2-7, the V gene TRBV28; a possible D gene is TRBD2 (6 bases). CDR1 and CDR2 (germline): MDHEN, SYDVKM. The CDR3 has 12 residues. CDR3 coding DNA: TGTGCAACTAACGGGAGTACCTACGAGCAGTACTTC. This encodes CATNGSTYEQYF.

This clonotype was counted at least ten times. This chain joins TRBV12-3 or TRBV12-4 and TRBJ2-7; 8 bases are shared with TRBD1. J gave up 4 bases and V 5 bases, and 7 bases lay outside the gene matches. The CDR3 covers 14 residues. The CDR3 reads CASSPRQGLYEQYF. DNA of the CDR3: TGTGCCAGCAGTCCGAGACAGGGGCTATACGAGCAGTACTTC.

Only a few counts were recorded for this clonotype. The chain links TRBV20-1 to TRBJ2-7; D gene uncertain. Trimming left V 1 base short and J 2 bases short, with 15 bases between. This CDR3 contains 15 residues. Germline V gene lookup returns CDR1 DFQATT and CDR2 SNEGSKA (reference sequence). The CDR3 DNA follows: TGCAGTGCTAGAGGTGGCCTCTGGCAGCCCTACGAGCAGTACTTC. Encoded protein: CSARGGLWQPYEQYF.

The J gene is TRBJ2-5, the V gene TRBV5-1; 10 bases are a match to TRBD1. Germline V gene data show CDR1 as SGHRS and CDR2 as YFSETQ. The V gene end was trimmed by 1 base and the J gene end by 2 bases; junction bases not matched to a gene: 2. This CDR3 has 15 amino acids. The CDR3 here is CASSLRTGGQETQYF. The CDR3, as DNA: TGCGCCAGCAGCTTGAGGACAGGGGGACAAGAGACCCAGTACTTC.

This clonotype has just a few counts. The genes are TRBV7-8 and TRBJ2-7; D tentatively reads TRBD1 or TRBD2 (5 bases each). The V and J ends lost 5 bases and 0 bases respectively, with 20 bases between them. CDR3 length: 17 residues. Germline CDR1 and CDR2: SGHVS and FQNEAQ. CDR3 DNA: TGTGCCAGCAGCCCAAGGGGCCTGACGGGAAGCTCCTACGAGCAGTACTTC. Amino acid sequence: CASSPRGLTGSSYEQYF.

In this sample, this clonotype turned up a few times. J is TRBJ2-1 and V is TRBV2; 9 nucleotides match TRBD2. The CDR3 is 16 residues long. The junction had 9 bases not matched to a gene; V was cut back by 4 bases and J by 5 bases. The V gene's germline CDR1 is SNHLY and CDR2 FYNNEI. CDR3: CASSGGSGGHNNEQFF. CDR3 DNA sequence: TGTGCCAGCAGTGGGGGTAGCGGGGGACATAACAATGAGCAGTTCTTC.

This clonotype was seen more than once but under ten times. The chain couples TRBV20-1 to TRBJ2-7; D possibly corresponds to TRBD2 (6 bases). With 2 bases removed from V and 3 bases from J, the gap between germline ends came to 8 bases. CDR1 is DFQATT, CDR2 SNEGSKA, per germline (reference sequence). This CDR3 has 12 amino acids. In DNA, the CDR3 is TGCAGTGCTAGACTAGCGTACTACGAGCAGTACTTC. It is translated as CSARLAYYEQYF.

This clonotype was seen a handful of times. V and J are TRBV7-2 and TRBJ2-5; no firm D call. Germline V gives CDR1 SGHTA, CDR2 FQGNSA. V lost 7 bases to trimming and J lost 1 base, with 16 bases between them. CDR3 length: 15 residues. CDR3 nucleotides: TGTGCCAGCATCAAAGAAGGCAGTTTCCAAGAGACCCAGTACTTC. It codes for CASIKEGSFQETQYF.

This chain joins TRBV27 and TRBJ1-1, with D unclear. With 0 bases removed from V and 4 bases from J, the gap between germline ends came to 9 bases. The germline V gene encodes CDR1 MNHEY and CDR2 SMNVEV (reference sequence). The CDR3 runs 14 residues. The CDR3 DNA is TGTGCCAGCAGTTTATCGACGGGCAGCACTGAAGCTTTCTTT. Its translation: CASSLSTGSTEAFF.

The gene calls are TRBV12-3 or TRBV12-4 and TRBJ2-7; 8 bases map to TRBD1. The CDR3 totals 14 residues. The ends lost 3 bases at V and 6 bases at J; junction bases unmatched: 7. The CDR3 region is CASSFGQGPSEQYF. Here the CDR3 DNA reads TGTGCCAGCAGTTTTGGACAGGGTCCGAGCGAGCAGTACTTC.

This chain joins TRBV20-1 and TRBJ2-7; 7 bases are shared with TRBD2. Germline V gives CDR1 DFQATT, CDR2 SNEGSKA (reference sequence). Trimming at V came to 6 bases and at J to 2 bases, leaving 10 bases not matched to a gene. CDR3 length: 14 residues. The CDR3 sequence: CSAPGAGRAYEQYF. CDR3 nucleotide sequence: TGCAGTGCCCCTGGGGCAGGGAGGGCCTACGAGCAGTACTTC.

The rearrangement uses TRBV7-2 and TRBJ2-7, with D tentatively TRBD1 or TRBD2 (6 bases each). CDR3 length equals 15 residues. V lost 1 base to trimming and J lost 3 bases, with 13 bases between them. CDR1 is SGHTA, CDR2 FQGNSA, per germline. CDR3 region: CASSLVVGGLYEQYF. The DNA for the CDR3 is TGTGCCAGCAGCTTAGTGGTAGGGGGGCTCTACGAGCAGTACTTC.

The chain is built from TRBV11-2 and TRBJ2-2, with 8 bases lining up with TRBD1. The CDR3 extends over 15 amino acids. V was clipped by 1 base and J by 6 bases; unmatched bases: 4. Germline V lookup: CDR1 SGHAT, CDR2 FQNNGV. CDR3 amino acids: CASSLGAGGAGELFF. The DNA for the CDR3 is TGTGCCAGCAGCTTAGGGGCAGGGGGCGCCGGGGAGCTGTTTTTT.

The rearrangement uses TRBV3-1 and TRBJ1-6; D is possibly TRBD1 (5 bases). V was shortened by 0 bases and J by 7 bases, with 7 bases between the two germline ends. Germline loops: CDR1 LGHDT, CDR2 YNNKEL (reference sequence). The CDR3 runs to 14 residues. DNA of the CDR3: TGTGCCAGCAGCCAAGAGGGGCGGAATTCACCCCTCCACTTT. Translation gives CASSQEGRNSPLHF.